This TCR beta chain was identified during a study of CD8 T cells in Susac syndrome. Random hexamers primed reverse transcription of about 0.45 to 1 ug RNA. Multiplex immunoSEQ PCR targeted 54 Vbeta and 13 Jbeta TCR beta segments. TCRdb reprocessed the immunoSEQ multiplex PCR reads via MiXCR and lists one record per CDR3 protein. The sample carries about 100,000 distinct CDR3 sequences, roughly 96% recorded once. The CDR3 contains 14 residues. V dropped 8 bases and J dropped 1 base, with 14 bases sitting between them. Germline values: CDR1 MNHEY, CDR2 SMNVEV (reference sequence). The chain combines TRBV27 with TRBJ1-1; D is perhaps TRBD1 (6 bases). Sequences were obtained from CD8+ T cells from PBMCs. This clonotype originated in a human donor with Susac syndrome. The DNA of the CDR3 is TGTGCCAGCCGCGCGGGGGGCACGAACACTGAAGCTTTCTTT. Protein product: CASRAGGTNTEAFF.